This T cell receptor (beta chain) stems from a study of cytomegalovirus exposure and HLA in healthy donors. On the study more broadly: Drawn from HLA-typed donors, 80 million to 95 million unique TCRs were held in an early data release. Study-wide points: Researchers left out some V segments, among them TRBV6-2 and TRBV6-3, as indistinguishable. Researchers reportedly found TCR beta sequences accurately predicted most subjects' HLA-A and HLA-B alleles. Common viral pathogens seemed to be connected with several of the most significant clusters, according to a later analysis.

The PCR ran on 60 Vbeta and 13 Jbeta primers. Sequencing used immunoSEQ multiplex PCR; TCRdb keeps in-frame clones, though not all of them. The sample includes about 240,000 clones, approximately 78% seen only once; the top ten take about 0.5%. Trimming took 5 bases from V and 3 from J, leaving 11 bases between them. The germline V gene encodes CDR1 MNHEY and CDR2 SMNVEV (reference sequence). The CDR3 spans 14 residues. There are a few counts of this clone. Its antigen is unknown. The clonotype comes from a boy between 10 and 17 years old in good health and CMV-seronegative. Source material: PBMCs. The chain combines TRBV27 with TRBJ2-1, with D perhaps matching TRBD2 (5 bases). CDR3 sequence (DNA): TGTGCCAGCAGTCTCGGACTGGACTACAATGAGCAGTTCTTC. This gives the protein CASSLGLDYNEQFF.